This T cell receptor beta chain stems from a study of T cells after yellow fever vaccination. Overall study findings and caveats: Weaker, the secondary response peaked sooner, at day 5 versus 15.

V shed 6 bases and J shed 7 bases, with 19 bases lying between them. Germline-derived CDR1 and CDR2 are MNHEY and SMNVEV (reference sequence). The CDR3 extends over 16 amino acids. This clonotype was seen ten or more times. Generation of TCR cDNA used 5'RACE template switching (which added a universal primer site and UMIs). TCRdb recomputed calls from the 5' RACE reads with MiXCR, one row per CDR3 protein. The profile covers more than 75,000 distinct CDR3 sequences, with approximately 8.4% appearing a single time and roughly 15% taken by the ten largest. The chain recombines TRBV27 with TRBJ1-6, with D unclear. The TCR was taken from a man between 18 and 35 years old who received the YFV17D yellow fever vaccine. The sequencing here drew on CD8+ T cells not binding an NS4B(214-222) dextramer, sorted from PBMCs, taken about 2 weeks after the first yellow fever vaccination. CDR3 coding DNA: TGTGCCAGCAGACTCGAAAGCGGGTATGGGAATTCACCCCTCCACTTT. Translating it yields CASRLESGYGNSPLHF.